This is a list of T cell receptor beta chains from one sample in a study of shared clonotypes between healthy human individuals. Clones were sequenced by immunoSEQ multiplex PCR, and TCRdb holds only the in-frame ones, with some missing. This table has about 2.3 million clones, 85% to 95% appearing once. Sequencing was carried out using naive CD4+ T cells from PBMCs. These receptors were collected from a man between 18 and 35 years old in good health. Some clones in this sample may be carry-over from other donors' samples. Both conserved end residues are part of each CDR3. Fields, in order: J gene, CDR3 length, clone size, V gene, D gene, CDR3 protein, CDR3 DNA. The D gene is left open where the match is weak. Some rows have no size entry. The others give once, few or many, or a class for an expanded clone.

TRBJ2-1,12,once,TRBV6-1,NA,CASSLEWDEQFF,TGTGCCAGCAGTTTAGAGTGGGATGAGCAGTTCTTC
TRBJ1-2,12,NA,TRBV27,NA,CASSFDRVGYTF,TGTGCCAGCAGTTTCGACCGGGTTGGCTACACCTTC
TRBJ1-1,15,NA,TRBV2,NA,CASSAAGVALTEAFF,TGTGCCAGCAGTGCCGCAGGGGTGGCGCTCACTGAAGCTTTCTTT
TRBJ1-2,12,NA,TRBV2,NA,CASSGTNYGYTF,TGTGCCAGCAGTGGGACTAACTATGGCTACACCTTC
TRBJ2-5,16,NA,TRBV9,TRBD2,CASSPRTSGSQETQYF,TGTGCCAGCAGCCCCCGGACTAGCGGGAGCCAGGAGACCCAGTACTTC
TRBJ1-5,14,NA,TRBV7-8,NA,CASSFQRTYQPQHF,TGTGCCAGCAGCTTCCAAAGGACCTATCAGCCCCAGCATTTT
TRBJ2-2,12,NA,TRBV18,NA,CASSEVTGELFF,TGTGCCAGCTCAGAAGTTACCGGGGAGCTGTTTTTT
TRBJ1-5,13,NA,TRBV28,NA,CASSEPGNQPQHF,TGTGCCAGCAGTGAACCAGGGAATCAGCCCCAGCATTTT
TRBJ2-2,15,NA,TRBV9,NA,CASSVDQGRTGELFF,TGTGCCAGCAGCGTAGACCAGGGGAGGACCGGGGAGCTGTTTTTT
TRBJ2-5,15,NA,TRBV4-1,NA,CASSQVQIFGETQYF,TGCGCCAGCAGCCAAGTACAGATATTCGGAGAGACCCAGTACTTC
TRBJ2-1,17,NA,TRBV7-9,NA,CASSPRGLRASYNEQFF,TGTGCCAGCAGCCCGAGGGGCTTACGAGCCTCCTACAATGAGCAGTTCTTC
TRBJ2-3,15,NA,TRBV27,TRBD2,CASKFTSGSSDTQYF,TGTGCCAGCAAATTCACTAGCGGGAGTTCAGATACGCAGTATTTT
TRBJ2-2,20,once,TRBV7-3,TRBD2,CASSPKGGGRARLDTGELFF,TGTGCCAGCAGCCCCAAGGGGGGCGGGAGGGCACGATTAGACACCGGGGAGCTGTTTTTT
TRBJ2-7,12,NA,TRBV6-4,TRBD1,CASSTRLGTGPF,TGTGCCAGCTCTACCAGGTTAGGGACAGGGCCTTTC
TRBJ1-2,14,NA,TRBV7-8,TRBD1,CASSLAPGQASYTF,TGTGCCAGCAGCTTAGCCCCGGGACAGGCGAGCTACACCTTC
TRBJ2-7,14,NA,TRBV5-1,NA,CASSLVGISNEQYF,TGCGCCAGCAGCTTGGTTGGGATCTCCAACGAGCAGTACTTC
TRBJ2-3,14,NA,TRBV9,NA,CASSPSTLGPSQYF,TGTGCCAGCAGCCCCTCGACCCTAGGTCCTTCGCAGTATTTT
TRBJ2-1,17,NA,TRBV11-2,NA,CASSLAARMGSGNEQFF,TGTGCCAGCAGCTTGGCCGCCCGGATGGGGAGTGGAAATGAGCAGTTCTTC
TRBJ2-2,15,NA,TRBV5-1,TRBD2,CASSLVAGDGGELFF,TGCGCCAGCAGCTTGGTCGCGGGAGATGGCGGGGAGCTGTTTTTT
TRBJ2-7,14,NA,TRBV5-1,NA,CASAPGTNGYEQYF,TGCGCCAGCGCCCCCGGGACAAATGGGTACGAGCAGTACTTC